This T cell receptor beta chain stems from a study of cytomegalovirus exposure and HLA in healthy donors. Both 60 Vbeta primers and 13 Jbeta primers went into the PCR. Produced via immunoSEQ multiplex PCR; TCRdb's table is partial and in-frame only. In the table there are about 130,000 clones, 60% to 80% of which are singletons. Study observations and caveats: In a later analysis, a missense DCLRE1C variant was linked to TCR beta V- and J-gene trimming. Earlier analysis yielded a pattern in which most TCR beta V segments were productive about 87% or about 30% of the time. Excluded were some V segments that proved indistinguishable, including TRBV6-2 and TRBV6-3. As a later analysis revealed, most CMV-associated TCR beta chains appeared HLA-restricted.

On this clone itself: What it binds is unknown.

This CDR3 is built from 14 residues. V lost 5 bases, J lost 5 bases, and 8 bases stayed unmatched. The germline V gene has CDR1 SGHTA and CDR2 FQGTGA. The source is a woman in her sixties in good health and CMV-seropositive. Specimen: PBMCs. This chain links TRBV7-3 with TRBJ2-5, with 7 positions matching TRBD1. The CDR3 region is CASSPRGSSETQYF. In DNA form, the CDR3 reads TGTGCCAGCAGCCCCAGGGGGAGTTCGGAGACCCAGTACTTC.